The entry below gives a single T cell receptor beta chain sequence along with its context. Its antigen is as yet unknown. This CDR3 has 16 residues. V shed 4 bases and J 8 bases; nucleotides not matched to a gene: 7. Germline V lookup: CDR1 SGHTS, CDR2 YDEGEE. This record comes from a study of OX40 agonist ivuxolimab in advanced cancers. Broader study findings: Averaging showed that CD8+ T cells had more expanded clones than CD4+ did. At 0.1 to 3.0 mg/kg and by week 6, clonal expansion occurred in CD4+ and CD8+ blood T cells.

Clones were sequenced by immunoSEQ multiplex PCR, and TCRdb holds only the in-frame ones, with some missing. The sample carries about 62,000 clones, about 82% recorded once. Sequenced here: CD4+ or CD8+ T cells sorted from blood, sampled in a trial of the OX40 agonist ivuxolimab. The chain couples TRBV5-8 to TRBJ2-1, with 15 bases that match TRBD2. The TCR comes from an adult with an advanced solid tumor such as melanoma, head and neck, liver or kidney cancer. CDR3 in DNA: TGTGCCAGCAGCCCTGGGACTAGCGGGAGGTGGTATGAGCAGTTCTTC. It is translated as CASSPGTSGRWYEQFF.